One sample yielded the 17 T cell receptor beta chains listed below, sequenced in a study of blood T cell repertoires in COVID-19. The method was immunoSEQ multiplex PCR; TCRdb's version includes in-frame clones alone and lacks a portion of them. Of 250,000 or so clones listed, about 91% were seen once; the top ten hold under 8%. Sequences were obtained from peripheral blood. Receptors were obtained from a woman aged 30 to 39 with COVID-19, enrolled during active disease.

In its sample, this clone was seen once. The genes are TRBV2 and TRBJ2-3; 15 bases align to TRBD2. The CDR3 runs to 19 residues. CDR1 SNHLY and CDR2 FYNNEI come from the germline V gene. The V and J ends lost 6 bases and 2 bases, in that order; junction bases with no gene match: 12. CDR3 sequence reads: CASSTGLAGGGPSTDTQYF. The CDR3 DNA reads as TGTGCCAGCAGCACGGGACTAGCGGGGGGAGGCCCTTCCACAGATACGCAGTATTTT. The variable domain in full, completed from reference TRBV2 and TRBJ2-3, reads EPEVTQTPSHQVTQMGQEVILRCVPISNHLYFYWYRQILGQKVEFLVSFYNNEISEKSEIFDDQFSVERPDGSNFTLKIRSTKLEDSAMYFCASSTGLAGGGPSTDTQYFGPGTRLTVL.

The gene calls are TRBV28 and TRBJ1-6; TRBD1 agrees at 7 bases. V shed 8 bases and J 8 bases; nucleotides not matched to a gene: 6. Germline V gene data show CDR1 as MDHEN and CDR2 as SYDVKM. There are 13 residues in the CDR3. CDR3 DNA sequence: TGTGCCAGCGTCGACAGGGTTGATTCACCCCTCCACTTT. This gives the protein CASVDRVDSPLHF.

The V and J genes are TRBV5-1 and TRBJ2-1; 11 bases match TRBD2. This CDR3 is built from 19 residues. Per the germline V gene, CDR1 is SGHRS and CDR2 is YFSETQ. V was clipped by 5 bases and J by 3 bases; unmatched bases: 16. The CDR3 here is CASSFTSGSNNVNYNEQFF. CDR3 DNA: TGCGCCAGCAGTTTTACTAGCGGGAGTAACAATGTGAACTACAATGAGCAGTTCTTC.

This sequence joins TRBV27 and TRBJ1-5, with 8 bases aligning to TRBD1. The CDR3 contains 16 residues. V was pared by 0 bases and J by 6 bases, with 7 bases of the junction left unmatched. Germline V gives CDR1 MNHEY, CDR2 SMNVEV (reference sequence). This chain's CDR3 is CASSLSGQGQGQPQHF. The DNA of the CDR3 is TGTGCCAGCAGTTTATCAGGACAGGGCCAGGGTCAGCCCCAGCATTTT.

This sequence joins TRBV27 and TRBJ2-7; TRBD2 agrees at 13 bases. The CDR3 has 16 amino acids. Germline CDR1 and CDR2: MNHEY and SMNVEV (reference sequence). V trimming: 0 bases; J trimming: 4 bases; junction bases outside the gene matches: 3. CDR3 loop: CASSLSGTSGNYEQYV. The CDR3 DNA follows: TGTGCCAGCAGTTTATCCGGGACTAGCGGGAATTACGAGCAGTACGTC.

The table lists this clone with a count of one. The V call is TRBV2, the J call TRBJ1-1, with D uncertain. Trimming took 2 bases from V and 2 from J, leaving 12 bases between them. The CDR3 has 15 amino acids. CDR1 and CDR2 from the germline V gene are SNHLY and FYNNEI. CDR3 protein: CASSELAGPNTEAFF. The CDR3 DNA sequence: TGTGCCAGCAGTGAATTGGCAGGCCCAAACACTGAAGCTTTCTTT.

This chain joins TRBV6-1 and TRBJ1-1; a weak D match, TRBD1 (5 bases). CDR1 MNHNS and CDR2 SASEGT come from the germline V gene. The CDR3 spans 15 residues. V was clipped by 6 bases and J by 0 bases, with 14 bases between them. The CDR3 bases are TGTGCCAGCAGGCAAACAGGAAACATGAACACTGAAGCTTTCTTT. As protein: CASRQTGNMNTEAFF.

As DNA, the CDR3 is TGTGCCAGCAGCTTGGCACTAGCGGGGACTTACGAGCAGTACTTC. The encoded protein is CASSLALAGTYEQYF. The gene calls are TRBV5-4 and TRBJ2-7; the match to TRBD2 covers 10 bases. Trimming removed 0 bases from V and 4 bases from J; junction bases left unmatched: 4. Germline V gives CDR1 SGHNT, CDR2 YYREEE (reference sequence). This CDR3 is built from 15 residues.

The chain employs TRBV12-3 or TRBV12-4 and TRBJ2-2, with unresolved D. V was trimmed by 3 bases and J by 8 bases, leaving 7 bases between them. The CDR3 is made up of 12 amino acids. The DNA of the CDR3 is TGTGCCAGCAGTTTGTTGAGTGGGGAGCTGTTTTTT. Amino acid sequence: CASSLLSGELFF.

The chain couples TRBV12-3 or TRBV12-4 to TRBJ2-5, with 7 bases lining up with TRBD1. The CDR3 length is 12 residues. Unmatched junction bases numbered 6, after V lost 5 bases and J lost 9 bases. In DNA, the CDR3 is TGTGCCAGCAGTCCGGGGACAGTGGCCCAGTACTTC. It is translated as CASSPGTVAQYF.

The chain links TRBV27 to TRBJ1-1; perhaps TRBD1 as D (5 bases). V lost 6 bases and J lost 1, with 9 bases in between. CDR1 is MNHEY, CDR2 SMNVEV, per germline (reference sequence). The length of the CDR3 is 13 residues. CDR3 protein: CASSRRGNTEAFF. The CDR3 DNA reads TGTGCCAGCAGCCGAAGGGGGAACACTGAAGCTTTCTTT.

The chain links TRBV5-5 to TRBJ2-1; D remains unclear. The V gene's germline CDR1 is SGHKS and CDR2 YYEKEE (reference sequence). CDR3 length: 11 amino acids. V lost 4 bases to trimming and J lost 9 bases, with 8 bases between them. CDR3 sequence (DNA): TGTGCCAGCAGCGAACTAAGTGAGCAGTTCTTC. This encodes CASSELSEQFF.

This clone was observed once. This chain links TRBV29-1 with TRBJ1-4; 9 bases align to TRBD1. The ends lost 1 base at V and 5 bases at J; junction bases unmatched: 5. Germline-derived CDR1 and CDR2 are SQVTM and ANQGSEA. The CDR3 contains 15 residues. The CDR3: CSVEGVGTGNEKLFF. The CDR3 DNA reads TGCAGCGTTGAAGGAGTAGGGACAGGGAATGAAAAACTGTTTTTT.

This clone was counted only a few times. The rearrangement links TRBV11-2 to TRBJ2-1; 9 bases are shared with TRBD2. Germline loops: CDR1 SGHAT, CDR2 FQNNGV. V gave up 2 bases and J gave up 7 bases; unmatched junction bases: 18. The CDR3 sequence is 19 residues long. The CDR3 reads CASSLTVAEELAGRNEQFF. The DNA for the CDR3 is TGTGCCAGCAGCTTAACCGTCGCGGAGGAGCTAGCGGGGCGAAATGAGCAGTTCTTC.

The rearrangement joins TRBV6-5 to TRBJ2-1; a weak D match, TRBD2 (6 bases). The CDR3 covers 13 residues. Germline assignment: CDR1 MNHEY and CDR2 SVGAGI. Trimming took off 9 bases at V and 5 bases at J, with 14 bases between the two ends. The chain's CDR3 is CASTGTLDNEQFF. The CDR3 nucleotides are TGTGCCAGTACTGGGACTTTGGACAATGAGCAGTTCTTC.

The chain uses TRBV6-5 and TRBJ1-2, with D perhaps matching TRBD1 (6 bases). V lost 6 bases and J 3 bases, leaving 14 bases between the germline ends. Germline V CDR1 and CDR2: MNHEY, SVGAGI. The CDR3 consists of 14 residues. CDR3 coding DNA: TGTGCCAGCAGACGGACAGCGTGGGACTATGGCTACACCTTC. It yields the protein CASRRTAWDYGYTF.

The table lists this clone with a count of one. The chain combines TRBV28 with TRBJ1-2, with D uncertain. V was trimmed by 6 bases and J by 8 bases, leaving 19 bases between them. The CDR3 loop spans 14 amino acids. Germline V gene lookup returns CDR1 MDHEN and CDR2 SYDVKM. This CDR3 reads CASSVELQAFGYTF. In nucleotides, the CDR3 is TGTGCCAGCAGCGTTGAACTCCAGGCTTTCGGCTACACCTTC.